This is a list of T cell receptor beta chains from one sample in a study of blood T cells in healthy people across ages. A single record per CDR3 protein comes from TCRdb applying MiXCR to the 5' RACE reads. The table lists about a million distinct CDR3 sequences, about 51% of them singletons. The sequenced sample consisted of blood. All receptors come from a woman aged 55-69 years in good health. CDR3s include the opening cysteine and the closing phenylalanine or tryptophan. A D gene is named only where the DNA matches it firmly. Clone sizes are given selectively: once, few, many, or a class where the clone is expanded.

V	J	size	D	DNA	CDR3
TRBV28	TRBJ1-2	.	.	TGTGCCAGCAGTTTAGGGGGCTTTGGCTACACCTTC	CASSLGGFGYTF
TRBV27	TRBJ1-6	.	TRBD1	TGTGCCAGCAGTTTGGGGACAGGGATAGTAACCCTCCACTTT	CASSLGTGIVTLHF
TRBV20-1	TRBJ2-1	few	TRBD2	TGCAGTGCTAGTTTTCCTAGCGGGCCTTCCTACAATGAGCAGTTCTTC	CSASFPSGPSYNEQFF
TRBV28	TRBJ2-5	.	TRBD2	TGTGCCAGCAGCCGGGCCGGGACTAAAGAGACCCAGTACTTC	CASSRAGTKETQYF
TRBV24-1	TRBJ1-5	.	.	TGTGCCACCAGTGATTTCGGGGCAGGGCCCCAGCATTTT	CATSDFGAGPQHF
TRBV27	TRBJ2-7	.	.	TGTGCCAGCCCTGCACCCGCGGGCGAGCAGTACTTC	CASPAPAGEQYF
TRBV29-1	TRBJ2-5	.	.	TGCAGCGTTCATCCCGGACAGTCAGAGACCCAGTACTTC	CSVHPGQSETQYF
TRBV2	TRBJ2-3	few	.	TGTGCCAGCGGCGGGGGCAGGCCGGATACGCAGTATTTT	CASGGGRPDTQYF
TRBV3-1	TRBJ2-3	.	.	TGTGCCAGCAGCCAAGGGACTATACCAGATACGCAGTATTTT	CASSQGTIPDTQYF
TRBV20-1	TRBJ2-7	.	.	TGCAGTGCCCTCGGGCAGGGGCTCGCCAACGAGCAGTACTTC	CSALGQGLANEQYF
TRBV6-5	TRBJ2-2	.	.	TGTGCCAGCAGTTACGGCAGGGCCCCGAACACCGGGGAGCTGTTTTTT	CASSYGRAPNTGELFF
TRBV20-1	TRBJ1-1	.	.	TGCAGTGCTAGAGGGGACGGCGGAGAATTCACCGAAGCTTTCTTT	CSARGDGGEFTEAFF
TRBV7-2	TRBJ2-7	few	.	TGTGCCAGCAGCTCAATAACTCGGGGTTGGTACTACGAGCAGTACTTC	CASSSITRGWYYEQYF
TRBV20-1	TRBJ1-2	.	.	TGCAGTGCTAGAGATAAGGCATATGCGGGGTTCTCTGGCTACACCTTC	CSARDKAYAGFSGYTF
TRBV7-2	TRBJ1-2	.	.	TGTGCCAGCAGCTTAACGGACGGTTCCTATGGCTACACCTTC	CASSLTDGSYGYTF
TRBV5-1	TRBJ2-1	.	.	TGCGCCAGCAGCTTTTGGGGGCGGGGGAAGTACAATGAGCAGTTCTTC	CASSFWGRGKYNEQFF
TRBV7-2	TRBJ2-7	few	.	TGTGCCAGCAGCTTAGGCAGGTGGGCAGCGGCATCCTACGAGCAGTACTTC	CASSLGRWAAASYEQYF
TRBV5-1	TRBJ1-5	.	.	TGCGCCAGCAGCCGCGGGGGGATTGATCAGCCCCAGCATTTT	CASSRGGIDQPQHF
TRBV5-6	TRBJ2-5	.	TRBD1	TGTGCCAGCAGCGATCTCACAGGGGGTTTCCAAGAGACCCAGTACTTC	CASSDLTGGFQETQYF
TRBV6-5	TRBJ2-7	.	TRBD1	TGTGCCAGCAGTTCCCGACAGGGTTTCTCCTACGAGCAGTACTTC	CASSSRQGFSYEQYF
TRBV12-3/TRBV12-4	TRBJ2-5	.	.	TGTGCCAGCAGCCGTGGACTCCTTGGAGAGACCCAGTACTTC	CASSRGLLGETQYF
TRBV28	TRBJ2-7	.	.	TGTGCCAGCAGGGTCACCCTGCCGCCCTACGAGCAGTACTTC	CASRVTLPPYEQYF
TRBV15	TRBJ2-2	.	TRBD2	TGTGCCACCAGCCTCTTTGAAACTAGCGACACCGGGGAGCTGTTTTTT	CATSLFETSDTGELFF
TRBV7-9	TRBJ2-1	.	.	TGTGCCAGCGGCTCTCCCGGGACAAACAATGAGCAGTTCTTC	CASGSPGTNNEQFF
TRBV29-1	TRBJ2-3	.	TRBD1	TGCAGCGTTGAAGATTTTCCGGGGACAGGGGACACAGATACGCAGTATTTT	CSVEDFPGTGDTDTQYF
TRBV6-5	TRBJ2-3	.	.	TGTGCCACCGGGATAACCCCTAGCACAGATACGCAGTATTTT	CATGITPSTDTQYF
TRBV12-3/TRBV12-4	TRBJ2-7	many	.	TGTGCCAGCAGTTTTTCAGGGAGGACCAACGAGCAGTACTTC	CASSFSGRTNEQYF
TRBV6-5	TRBJ2-7	few	.	TGTGCCGCCAGAGGGGTTTACGAGCAGTACTTC	CAARGVYEQYF
TRBV12-3/TRBV12-4	TRBJ2-1	.	TRBD2	TGTGCCAGCAGACCCACTAGCGGGTTCTTCAATGAGCAGTTCTTC	CASRPTSGFFNEQFF
TRBV19	TRBJ2-1	.	.	TGTGCCAGTACAAGGGGGGGAGCCTACAATGAGCAGTTCTTC	CASTRGGAYNEQFF
TRBV9	TRBJ1-6	.	.	TGTGCCAGCATCCCGGGCAGGACGTCTCCACCTTTCTATAATTCACCCCTCCACTTT	CASIPGRTSPPFYNSPLHF
TRBV18	TRBJ1-2	.	.	TGTGCCAGCTCACCCGACCAACTCAACTATGGCTACACCTTC	CASSPDQLNYGYTF
TRBV6-6	TRBJ1-6	.	.	TGTGCCAGCAGTTATCGGGATTCACCCCTCCACTTT	CASSYRDSPLHF
TRBV20-1	TRBJ2-5	few	.	TGCAGTGCTAGAGTGCCCCTCGGGACCCAGTACTTC	CSARVPLGTQYF
TRBV7-9	TRBJ2-7	.	.	TGTGCCAGCAGCATGGGGGACCTTCTTCAGTACTTC	CASSMGDLLQYF
TRBV10-3	TRBJ2-7	few	.	TGTGCCATCAGTGACGGTCTAGTAGTCTACGAGCAGTACTTC	CAISDGLVVYEQYF